This T cell receptor (beta chain) stems from a study of tumor-infiltrating lymphocytes in primary liver carcinoma. The CDR3 spans 15 residues. The germline V gene has CDR1 SGHAT and CDR2 FQNNGV. The study extracted blood RNA from unsorted whole blood and also extracted germline DNA. cDNA specific to TCR beta was made from about 0.45 ug of total RNA, with a constant-region primer employed for priming. Modified slightly, ARM-PCR produced TCR beta libraries over three nested multiplex PCR rounds. Rounds one and two of PCR, each of 10 cycles, were primed with TRBV1-TRBV30 forward primers and a C-beta reverse primer. TCRdb re-called the multiplex PCR reads with MiXCR, one entry per CDR3 protein. Here the sample spans 150,000 to 200,000 distinct CDR3 sequences, about 55% being singletons. In regard to this clonotype: The junction does not match germline at one end; this may be a read error.

The specimen sequenced was peripheral blood. The chain couples TRBV11-2 to TRBJ2-5; the D gene is possibly TRBD2 (6 bases). The receptor's source is a man aged 40-49 years with primary liver carcinoma and hepatitis B virus infection. The CDR3 DNA reads as TGTGCCGGCAGCCACGGACTCTCGGGGGAGGAGACCCAGTACTTC. Protein product: CAGSHGLSGEETQYF.